The present TCR beta chain was sequenced within a study of cytomegalovirus exposure and HLA in healthy donors. This PCR relied on a set of 60 Vbeta primers and 13 Jbeta primers. Here immunoSEQ multiplex PCR was the method, and the copy in TCRdb shows in-frame clones only, minus some. The sample includes approximately 97,000 clones, over 75% of them seen just once. The table lists this clone with a few counts. Per germline, CDR1 MNHEY and CDR2 SVGAGI. V lost 6 bases and J lost 0; bases outside the gene matches: 4. The CDR3 is made up of 15 amino acids. The sequence derives from a man in his forties in good health and CMV-seropositive. This chain joins TRBV6-5 and TRBJ2-4, with 8 bases aligning to TRBD2. The sequenced sample consisted of PBMCs. The CDR3, as DNA: TGTGCCAGCAGCTCGGGGGGGATAGCCAAAAACATTCAGTACTTC. Translated, it gives CASSSGGIAKNIQYF.